Reported below is one T cell receptor (beta chain). Its antigen specificity is not known. Base qualities are not provided; no much larger clone lies one nucleotide away. These data are taken from a study of blood T cells in healthy people across ages (dated by TCRdb to the mid-2010s). Some background on the complete study: Template switching captured roughly one uniquely barcoded TCR beta cDNA molecule per two T cells in model experiments. Age-related changes in TCR beta repertoire diversity were measured in the study by deep sequencing normalized with unique cDNA molecular identifiers. The donors were divided into four age groups: young (average about 16 years), middle-aged (over 35), aged (about 56) and long-lived (roughly 88). For two donors (one aged 18 to 29 and one aged 80 or older), the study analyzed two additional independent replicas of 1 million unique cDNA reads from the same blood draw.

Donors were approximately 42 systemically healthy Caucasian individuals from Russia aged roughly 6 to 95 years. Each donor gave about 9.7 milliliters of peripheral blood, drawn into EDTA-treated Vacutainer tubes. Ficoll-Paque density-gradient centrifugation was used to isolate PBMCs, with at least 6 million obtained per sample. Total RNA, at least 6 micrograms per sample, was extracted from PBMCs with Trizol reagent. For every donor, flow cytometry on a PBMC aliquot measured the percentage of naive CD45RAhigh/CD27high T cells. Ends trimmed: V by 4 bases, J by 5 bases; bases unmatched to a gene: 3. The germline V gene provides CDR1 MNHEY and CDR2 SVGEGT. Taken from cysteine to phenylalanine, the CDR3 has 14 residues. The DNA shown is the 42-base CDR3, in frame from base 1. The full study reports these points: Conclusive comparison of naive and antigen-experienced compartments was prevented by the profiling of bulk unsorted PBMCs. Estimates of total diversity based on one million sequenced T cells were considered lower bounds and underestimates. The percentage of naive T cells measured by flow cytometry correlated strongly with observed TCR beta diversity. Observed TCR beta diversity per million T cells fell roughly linearly with age, and a significant reduction was already apparent by age about 36. Because donor CMV infection status was unknown, age-related changes in expanded clonotypes were potentially confounded. The long-lived group showed more naive CD4+ T cells, fewer expanded clones and increased TCR diversity than the aged group, suggesting age selection.

The library was made by 5' RACE. TCRdb names Illumina HiSeq 2500 as the instrument used. A second PCR of roughly 7 to 11 cycles was performed with a sample-barcoded 5' primer and a J-beta primer mix. A unique molecular identifier was introduced onto each TCR beta cDNA molecule by a template-switch 5' adaptor carrying 12 random nucleotides. Each sample yielded at least 2.5 million CDR3-containing paired-end reads. First-strand cDNA synthesis was performed from all RNA using the Mint cDNA synthesis kit, with priming by a TRBC-specific oligonucleotide. All cDNA was treated with uracil-DNA glycosylase and then went through a first 18-cycle PCR with the universal primers M1SS and BC2_uni_R. On the study's bioinformatics: For normalization, 1 million high-quality reads, each with a distinct molecular identifier, were randomly selected from each sample. Reads sharing molecular identifiers were discarded rather than binned into consensus sequences. MiTCR, run with a Q25 quality threshold and the strictest error-elimination algorithm, handled CDR3 identification, clonotype clustering and error correction. Lower-bound total TCR beta diversity was estimated with a nonparametric unseen species model using Euler transformation. TCRdb's own reprocessing of the public reads used fastp at Q25 and MiXCR and kept productive beta chains. For every CDR3 protein sequence, its rows merge into one entry that carries the most common genes and DNA. TCRdb's processing, not the authors' own work, is the source of the V and J calls. The sample includes roughly 800,000 distinct CDR3 sequences, with roughly 25% observed a single time. The ten top clones hold 2.5% to 3.5% of the sample.

In addition, the sample was reused for a study of T cells of mothers and their children. The second investigation adds: The donors were nine systemically healthy Caucasian individuals, made up of three mothers and their six children. cDNA synthesis consumed the entire amount of extracted RNA, loaded at 1.5 ug RNA in each 15 ul reaction. In the second PCR, the M1S primer added sample barcodes and 2-4 random nucleotides. Over 10 million TCR beta CDR3 reads came from each mother, compared with some 3.1 million reads from each child. Thymic selection shapes the output of TCR recombination in a similar way in related and unrelated pairs, and inherited differences have a minor effect. Normalized repertoire overlap was always slightly but never significantly higher in related than unrelated mother-child pairs. No persistent microchimeric T cell clones were detected, at a sensitivity of approximately 110 clones per million clonotypes. Deep NGS was used in the study to compare the TCR beta repertoires of mothers and children and to look for features that separate related mother-child pairs from unrelated individuals. Mothers averaged roughly 40 +/- 4 years of age and children averaged about 10 +/- 4 years. After adapter ligation was performed with NEBNext reagents, the libraries were sequenced on an Illumina HiSeq 2000 with 100+100 nt paired-end reads. To prevent cross-contamination, the mother and child libraries were prepared one month apart and sequenced in separate runs. Each donor had between about 500,000 and 2,100,000 distinct TCR beta clonotypes identified. Naive TCR beta clonotypes were estimated from low-frequency clonotypes matched to each donor's FACS-determined naive share, without sorting.

The sequence was collected from a boy younger than 18 in good health. The specimen was blood. The sequence is built from TRBV6-2 or TRBV6-3 and TRBJ2-7, with 12 junctional bases fitting TRBD2. The CDR3 is CASSWTSGVNEQYF. At the DNA level, the sequence is TGTGCCAGCAGTTGGACTAGCGGGGTAAACGAGCAGTACTTC.